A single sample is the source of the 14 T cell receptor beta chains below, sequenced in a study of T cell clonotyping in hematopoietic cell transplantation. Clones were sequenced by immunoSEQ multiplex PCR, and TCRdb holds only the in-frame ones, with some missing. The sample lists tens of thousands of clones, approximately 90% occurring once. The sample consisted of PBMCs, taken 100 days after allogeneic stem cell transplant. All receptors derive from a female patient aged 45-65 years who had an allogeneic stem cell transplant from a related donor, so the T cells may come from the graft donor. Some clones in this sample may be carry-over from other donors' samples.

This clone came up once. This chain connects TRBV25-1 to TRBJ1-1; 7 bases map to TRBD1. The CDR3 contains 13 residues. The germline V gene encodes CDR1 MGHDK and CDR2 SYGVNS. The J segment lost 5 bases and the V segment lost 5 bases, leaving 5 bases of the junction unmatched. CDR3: CASSSTGVTEAFF. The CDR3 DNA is TGTGCCAGCAGTTCTACAGGGGTTACTGAAGCTTTCTTT.

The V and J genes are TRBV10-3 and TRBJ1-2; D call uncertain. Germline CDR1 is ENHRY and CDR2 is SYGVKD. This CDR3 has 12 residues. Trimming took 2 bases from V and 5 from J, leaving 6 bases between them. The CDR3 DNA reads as TGTGCCATCAGTGAGGTGGTATATGGCTACACCTTC. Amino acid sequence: CAISEVVYGYTF.

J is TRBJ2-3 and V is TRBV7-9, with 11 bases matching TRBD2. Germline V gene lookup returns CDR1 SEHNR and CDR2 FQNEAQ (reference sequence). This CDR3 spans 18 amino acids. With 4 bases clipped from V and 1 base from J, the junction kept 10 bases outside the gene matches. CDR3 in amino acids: CASSYSTSGDVGTDTQYF. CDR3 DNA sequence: TGTGCCAGCAGCTACTCGACTAGCGGGGATGTGGGCACAGATACGCAGTATTTT.

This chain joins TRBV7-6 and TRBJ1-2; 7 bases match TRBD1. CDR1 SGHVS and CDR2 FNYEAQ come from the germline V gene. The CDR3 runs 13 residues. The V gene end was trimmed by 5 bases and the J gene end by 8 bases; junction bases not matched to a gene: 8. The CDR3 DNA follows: TGTGCCAGCAGCGGGCTGACAGGGTGGGGCTACACCTTC. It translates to CASSGLTGWGYTF. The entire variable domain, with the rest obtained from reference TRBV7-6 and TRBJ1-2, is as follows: GAGVSQSPRYKVTKRGQDVALRCDPISGHVSLYWYRQALGQGPEFLTYFNYEAQQDKSGLPNDRFSAERPEGSISTLTIQRTEQRDSAMYRCASSGLTGWGYTFGSGTRLTVV.

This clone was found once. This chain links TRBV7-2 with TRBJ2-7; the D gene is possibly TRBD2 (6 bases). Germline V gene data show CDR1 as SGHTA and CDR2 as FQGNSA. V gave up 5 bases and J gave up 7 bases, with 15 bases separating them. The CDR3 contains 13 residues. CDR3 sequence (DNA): TGTGCCAGCAGCCGATCACATGGGGGGGAGCAGTACTTC. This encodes CASSRSHGGEQYF.

The chain's CDR3 is CASSLMGQGASEQYF. Here the CDR3 DNA reads TGTGCCAGCAGCTTAATGGGACAGGGGGCCTCCGAGCAGTACTTC. The chain couples TRBV7-2 to TRBJ2-7; 12 bases fit TRBD1. V dropped 2 bases and J dropped 6; count of bases not matched to a gene: 5. The CDR3 sequence is 15 residues long. Germline V gene lookup returns CDR1 SGHTA and CDR2 FQGNSA.

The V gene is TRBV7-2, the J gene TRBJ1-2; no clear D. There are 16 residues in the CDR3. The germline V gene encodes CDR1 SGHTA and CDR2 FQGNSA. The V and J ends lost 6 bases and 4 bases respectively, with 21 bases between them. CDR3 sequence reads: CASRPRGGQTPYGYTF. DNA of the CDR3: TGTGCCAGCAGGCCTAGAGGCGGCCAGACCCCCTATGGCTACACCTTC.

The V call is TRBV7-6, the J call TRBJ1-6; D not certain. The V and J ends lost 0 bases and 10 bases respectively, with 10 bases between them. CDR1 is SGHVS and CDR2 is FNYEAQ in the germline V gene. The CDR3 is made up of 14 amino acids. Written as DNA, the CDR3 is TGTGCCAGCAGCTTAGCGGCGGGGAGCTCACCCCTCCACTTT. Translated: CASSLAAGSSPLHF.

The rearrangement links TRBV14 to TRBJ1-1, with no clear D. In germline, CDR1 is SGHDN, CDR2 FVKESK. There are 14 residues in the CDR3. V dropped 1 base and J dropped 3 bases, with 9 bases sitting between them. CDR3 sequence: CASSQGTWDTEAFF. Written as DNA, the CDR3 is TGTGCCAGCAGCCAAGGTACATGGGACACTGAAGCTTTCTTT.

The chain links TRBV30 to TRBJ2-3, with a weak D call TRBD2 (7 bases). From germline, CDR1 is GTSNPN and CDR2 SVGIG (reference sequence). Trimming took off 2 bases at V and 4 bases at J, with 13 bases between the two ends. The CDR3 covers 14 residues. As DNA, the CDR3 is TGTGCCTGGAGTCGAGGGGGGGACGCAGATACGCAGTATTTT. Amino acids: CAWSRGGDADTQYF.

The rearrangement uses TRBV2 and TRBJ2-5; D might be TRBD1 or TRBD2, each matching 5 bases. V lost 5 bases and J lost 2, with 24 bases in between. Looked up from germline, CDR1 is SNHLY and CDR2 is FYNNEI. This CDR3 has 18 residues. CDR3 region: CASSIFGARVVQQETQYF. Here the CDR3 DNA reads TGTGCCAGCAGTATCTTCGGGGCTAGGGTGGTTCAACAAGAGACCCAGTACTTC. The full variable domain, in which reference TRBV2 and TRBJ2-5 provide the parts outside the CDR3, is EPEVTQTPSHQVTQMGQEVILRCVPISNHLYFYWYRQILGQKVEFLVSFYNNEISEKSEIFDDQFSVERPDGSNFTLKIRSTKLEDSAMYFCASSIFGARVVQQETQYFGPGTRLLVL.

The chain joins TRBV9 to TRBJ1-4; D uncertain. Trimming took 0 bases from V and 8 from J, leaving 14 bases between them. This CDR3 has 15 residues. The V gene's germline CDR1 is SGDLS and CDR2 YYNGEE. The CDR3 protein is CASSVVGTAGEKLFF. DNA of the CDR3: TGTGCCAGCAGCGTAGTAGGTACAGCTGGGGAAAAACTGTTTTTT.

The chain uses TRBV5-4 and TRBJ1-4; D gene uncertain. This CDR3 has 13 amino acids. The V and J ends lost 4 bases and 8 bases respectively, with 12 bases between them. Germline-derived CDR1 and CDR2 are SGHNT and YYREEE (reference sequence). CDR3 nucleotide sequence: TGTGCCAGCAGCCGTCGAAGGGAAGAAAAACTGTTTTTT. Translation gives CASSRRREEKLFF.

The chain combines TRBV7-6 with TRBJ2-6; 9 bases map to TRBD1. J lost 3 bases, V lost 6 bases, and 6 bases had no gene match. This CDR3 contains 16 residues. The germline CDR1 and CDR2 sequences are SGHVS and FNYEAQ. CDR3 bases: TGTGCCAGCAGTGCCGGGACAGGGTTTGGGGCCAACGTCCTGACTTTC. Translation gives CASSAGTGFGANVLTF.